The clone carrying this T cell receptor beta chain appeared once. The data were produced by immunoSEQ multiplex PCR, yet TCRdb's version contains in-frame clones alone and is incomplete. Among roughly 660,000 clones listed, around nine tenths were seen once. This entry comes from a study of shared T cell receptors in the human thymus. This same sample was also taken into another study, of human thymus T cells. That report adds: During corrective heart surgery, resections were taken, and the thymus tissue came from them. Thymic repertoires from unrelated individuals overlapped highly, related research reported.

Sample: thymocytes. The TCR was taken from a boy less than two years old with a congenital heart defect.

CDR3 in DNA: TGTGCCAGCAGTGAAGCGCCGGGACAGGGTTCAGATACGCAGTATTTT. Residues: CASSEAPGQGSDTQYF. The chain has TRBV2 and TRBJ2-3; 9 bases fit TRBD1. Germline V gives CDR1 SNHLY, CDR2 FYNNEI. The CDR3 contains 16 residues. Trimming removed 0 bases from V and 4 bases from J; junction bases left unmatched: 5.